This T cell receptor (beta chain) was found in a study of PD-1 blockade in classical Hodgkin lymphoma (TCRdb year 2020). About the study as a whole: Nivolumab dosing was 3 mg/kg intravenously every 2 weeks, continuing until either disease progression or unacceptable toxicity. A peripheral blood immune signature of response to PD-1 blockade in classical Hodgkin lymphoma was defined using TCR beta sequencing and CyTOF.

What the work shows at the level of the full study, not this receptor alone: Diversity was lower in patients who began nivolumab less than 1 year after ASCT, so these patients were left out of later analyses to avoid confounding by immune reconstitution. CD4+ but not CD8+ TCR diversity rose significantly by C4D1 (p=0.0027 vs p=0.16), most apparent in complete responders (p=0.02). Among trial patients, those achieving complete response had baseline diversity similar to that of newly diagnosed patients, while diversity was significantly lower in partial responders and progressors. The study covered only a single clinical trial cohort, and the causes of the repertoire differences, possibly disease activity or prior therapy, were still not defined. Baseline TCR diversity was reported to be lower in newly diagnosed patients than in healthy donors and to be lower still in relapsed/refractory patients.

As concerns this clone: Its recognized antigen is unknown. No base quality information exists; no much larger clone differs at one position.

Reading from cysteine to phenylalanine, the CDR3 counts 17 amino acids. The entry retains the CDR3 DNA only, 51 bases that are in frame from base 1. The germline V gene yields SGHTA for CDR1 and FQGNSA for CDR2. The germline V end is reduced by 5 bases and the J end by 5 bases; junction bases left unmatched: 12. The meaning of the sample's time point label: cycle 4 day 1 (C4D1), after 5 to 7 weeks of nivolumab. Every trial patient had relapsed following autologous stem cell transplantation, and prior brentuximab vedotin exposure was what differed among cohorts A, B and C. A total of 56 patients with relapsed/refractory classical Hodgkin lymphoma made up the trial cohort, and each patient's best overall response was complete response, partial response or progressive disease. Single-agent nivolumab was administered to trial patients in the multi-cohort phase II CheckMate 205 trial. An independent review committee assessed best overall response by applying the 2007 International Working Group response criteria. Trial PBMCs were collected immediately before nivolumab initiation (C1D1) and during therapy at cycle 2 day 1 and cycle 4 day 1. Peripheral blood was collected in 8 mL Vacutainer Cell Preparation Tubes, from which PBMCs were isolated by centrifugation and then cryopreserved.

Genomic DNA was isolated using the Qiagen DNeasy kit from unsorted PBMCs as well as from negatively selected CD4+ and CD8+ fractions. TCR beta CDR3 regions were subjected to amplification by immunoSEQ multiplex PCR with primers that anneal to V and J segments. Amplification bias was minimized using a synthetic immune receptor repertoire, and residual bias was removed computationally after sequencing. In the source study's methods: Repertoire diversity was quantified as the Shannon entropy index using custom Python scripts. Unsorted, CD4+ and CD8+ repertoires were analyzed separately, except for combined analyses in which CD4+ and CD8+ sequences were merged in silico. A clone counted as expanded when the clone's frequency after treatment rose at least 2-fold relative to C1D1, and clones undetected at baseline were given a pseudocount of 0.5. Clones with 0 or 1 copy at C1D1 were classified as singleton clones, and clones with 2 or more copies were classified as non-singleton clones. Clones expanded in unsorted samples were assigned a CD4+, CD8+ or unknown annotation through matching of protein sequences in sorted samples from the same patient. Wilcoxon tests on paired samples were used to test diversity changes from C1D1 to C4D1. Entries here come from immuneACCESS through TCRdb and include only in-frame sequences with V and J called. Some clones fail to appear in such tables; in the studies checked, an unresolved V gene covers under half of the shortfall, and the cause of the remainder is unknown. Clone size and the V and J calls come from that table; the DNA yielded D and trimming. Here the sample has tens of thousands of clones; around 74% occur a single time. The ten biggest clones cover roughly 12% of the sample.

This clonotype originated in a human donor with classical Hodgkin lymphoma. This chain joins TRBV7-2 to TRBJ2-2, with 9 bases in between that match TRBD2. Sequenced material: peripheral blood mononuclear cells (PBMCs), taken before the fourth cycle of nivolumab. The CDR3 sequence is CASSPSGGRAGTGELFF. The sequenced DNA is TGTGCCAGCAGCCCGTCTGGCGGGAGGGCCGGTACCGGGGAGCTGTTTTTT.